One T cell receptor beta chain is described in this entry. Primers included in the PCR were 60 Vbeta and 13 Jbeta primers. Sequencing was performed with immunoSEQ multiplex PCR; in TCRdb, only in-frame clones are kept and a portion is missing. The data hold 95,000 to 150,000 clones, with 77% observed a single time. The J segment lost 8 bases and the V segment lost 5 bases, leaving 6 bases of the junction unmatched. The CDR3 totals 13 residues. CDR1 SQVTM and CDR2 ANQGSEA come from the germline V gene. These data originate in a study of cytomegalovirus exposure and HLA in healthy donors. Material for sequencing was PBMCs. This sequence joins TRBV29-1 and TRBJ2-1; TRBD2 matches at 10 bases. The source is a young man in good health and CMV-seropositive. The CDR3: CSVPSGSGHEQFF. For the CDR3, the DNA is TGCAGCGTTCCTAGCGGGAGTGGGCATGAGCAGTTCTTC.